These 20 T cell receptor beta chains were sequenced from one sample in a study of human T cells and chemical hapten exposure (dated by TCRdb to about 2021). This specimen's time point label, per the study, means: patch test 1, 2 weeks after DPC sensitization. The intended sense of this specimen's treatment or condition label: therapeutic diphenylcyclopropenone sensitization with weekly scalp DPC. Library preparation employed RACE. The reads were generated on a NextSeq 500. TCRdb reran the public reads through fastp at Q25 and MiXCR, keeping productive beta chains. Rows are unified per CDR3 protein, each entry keeping the most common DNA and genes. This sample has some 380,000 distinct CDR3 sequences in its table, and about 4.4% of those were observed once. The leading ten clones occupy about 2.2% of the sample. Sequences were derived from whole blood, sampled in connection with sensitization to the hapten diphenylcyclopropenone (DPC). Receptor source: a woman aged 45 to 65 with alopecia areata. Some clones in this sample may be carry-over from other donors' samples.

This clonotype was recorded at least ten times. The V call is TRBV6-6, the J call TRBJ2-3, with TRBD2 matching 10 bases. V lost 0 bases to trimming and J lost 5 bases; unmatched junction nucleotides: 8. The CDR3 is 17 residues long. The germline V gene encodes CDR1 MNHNY and CDR2 SVGAGI (reference sequence). CDR3 residues: CASSYSPSGGAVDTQYF. Written as DNA, the CDR3 is TGTGCCAGCAGTTACTCCCCCAGCGGGGGGGCCGTAGATACGCAGTATTTT.

This clonotype showed up many times. V and J are TRBV9 and TRBJ2-7; possibly TRBD1 for D (5 bases). There are 13 residues in the CDR3. The V end was cut by 3 bases, the J end by 2 bases, with 9 bases between. The V gene's germline CDR1 is SGDLS and CDR2 YYNGEE. The CDR3 nucleotides read TGTGCCAGCAGCGGGGGCACCACCTACGAGCAGTACTTC. It specifies CASSGGTTYEQYF.

This clonotype has only a few counts. The chain links TRBV2 to TRBJ1-4; D is possibly TRBD1 (5 bases). The CDR3 has 15 residues. In germline, CDR1 is SNHLY, CDR2 FYNNEI. The ends were cut back, 6 bases at V and 3 bases at J, with 14 bases in the middle. The CDR3: CASRYGTQANEKLFF. The CDR3 nucleotides are TGTGCCAGCAGATATGGGACCCAAGCTAATGAAAAACTGTTTTTT.

This clonotype turned up a few times. V is TRBV28 and J is TRBJ1-1; unclear D gene. The CDR3 consists of 12 residues. V lost 5 bases, J lost 5 bases, and 9 bases lay in between. The germline V gene encodes CDR1 MDHEN and CDR2 SYDVKM. The CDR3 DNA reads as TGTGCCAGCAGTATGCAACGAACTGAAGCTTTCTTT. It translates to CASSMQRTEAFF.

The sample holds many counts of this clonotype. V usage is TRBV5-6 and J usage is TRBJ2-5; D is undetermined. The CDR3 totals 18 residues. Germline V gives CDR1 SGHDT, CDR2 YYEEEE. V lost 1 base to trimming and J lost 2 bases, with 21 bases between them. The CDR3 loop reads CASSLPFEWTYDQETQYF. CDR3 DNA sequence: TGTGCCAGCAGCTTGCCCTTCGAGTGGACCTATGATCAAGAGACCCAGTACTTC.

This clonotype showed up many times. This rearrangement joins TRBV20-1 to TRBJ1-1; 7 nucleotides agree with TRBD1. V trimming: 0 bases; J trimming: 1 base; junction bases outside the gene matches: 2. The germline V gene has CDR1 DFQATT and CDR2 SNEGSKA (reference sequence). CDR3 length: 14 amino acids. The CDR3 DNA reads TGCAGTGCTAGAGAGGACAGGAAGAACACTGAAGCTTTCTTT. Protein product: CSAREDRKNTEAFF.

This clonotype came up a few times. The chain is built from TRBV28 and TRBJ1-1, with D tentatively TRBD1 (6 bases). V lost 3 bases to trimming and J lost 9 bases, with 17 bases between them. CDR1 MDHEN and CDR2 SYDVKM come from the germline V gene. This CDR3 comprises 14 residues. CDR3 in amino acids: CASSLGRGTTQAFF. CDR3 sequence (DNA): TGTGCCAGCAGTTTGGGAAGGGGGACGACGCAAGCTTTCTTT.

This clonotype was seen many times. This chain joins TRBV15 and TRBJ2-1; D may be TRBD2 (5 bases). Trimming stripped 0 bases from V and 10 bases from J, with 7 bases between. The CDR3 has 12 residues. Germline CDR1 LNHNV, CDR2 YYDKDF (reference sequence). In DNA, the CDR3 is TGTGCCACCAGCAGAGATAGAGGGGAGCAGTTCTTC. The encoded protein is CATSRDRGEQFF.

As DNA, the CDR3 is TGTGCCACCACCGGGACCCCGTTGGAATATACGCAGTATTTT. Its protein product is CATTGTPLEYTQYF. This chain joins TRBV28 and TRBJ2-3, with D perhaps given as TRBD1 or TRBD2 (5 bases each). This CDR3 comprises 14 residues. Germline lookup yields CDR1 MDHEN and CDR2 SYDVKM. V shed 10 bases and J shed 7 bases, with 21 bases lying between them.

This clonotype appeared many times. This chain links TRBV20-1 with TRBJ2-3; TRBD2 matches 7 bases. This CDR3 region has 17 residues. Germline assignment: CDR1 DFQATT and CDR2 SNEGSKA (reference sequence). Trimming took 2 bases from V and 2 from J; bases not matched to a gene: 13. Here the CDR3 reads CSARPHRDYSYTDTQYF. The CDR3 DNA reads TGCAGTGCTAGACCGCACCGGGACTACTCCTACACAGATACGCAGTATTTT.

This clonotype has only a few counts. The V gene is TRBV3-1, the J gene TRBJ1-2; D ambiguous. The V gene lost 4 bases and the J gene lost 0 bases, with 6 bases spanning the gap. The CDR3 consists of 13 residues. Germline loops: CDR1 LGHDT, CDR2 YNNKEL (reference sequence). The CDR3 sequence: CASSRRANYGYTF. CDR3 in DNA: TGTGCCAGCAGCCGGCGAGCTAACTATGGCTACACCTTC.

Many counts were recorded for this clonotype. The gene calls are TRBV7-9 and TRBJ1-5; D is unclear. Trimming left V 4 bases short and J 4 bases short, with 11 bases between. Germline V CDR1 and CDR2: SEHNR, FQNEAQ (reference sequence). CDR3 length: 14 amino acids. As DNA, the CDR3 is TGTGCCAGCAGCTCCCCGGGCAAAAATCAGCCCCAGCATTTT. Translation: CASSSPGKNQPQHF.

The chain employs TRBV3-1 and TRBJ2-7; 7 nucleotides line up with TRBD2. V shed 4 bases, J shed 3 bases, and the junction held 6 bases outside the gene matches. There are 14 residues in the CDR3. The germline V gene has CDR1 LGHDT and CDR2 YNNKEL (reference sequence). The DNA of the CDR3 is TGTGCCAGCAGCCGTGGGGGGGTTAACTACGAGCAGTACTTC. Residues: CASSRGGVNYEQYF.

This rearrangement joins TRBV12-3 or TRBV12-4 to TRBJ1-4; TRBD1 aligns across 8 bases. CDR3 length equals 15 residues. With 4 bases clipped from V and 7 bases from J, the junction kept 8 bases outside the gene matches. The CDR3 region is CASSYGQGEGEKLFF. CDR3 DNA: TGTGCCAGCAGTTACGGACAGGGAGAAGGTGAAAAACTGTTTTTT.

This sequence joins TRBV6-5 and TRBJ2-1; 8 bases line up with TRBD1. The CDR3 runs to 15 residues. J gave up 9 bases and V 6 bases, and 13 bases lay outside the gene matches. Germline CDR1 MNHEY, CDR2 SVGAGI. For the CDR3, the DNA is TGTGCCAGCAGAGGTGGACAGGGACTCGGGATTGAGCAGTTCTTC. The encoded protein is CASRGGQGLGIEQFF.

The rearrangement links TRBV20-1 to TRBJ2-3; a weak D match, TRBD2 (6 bases). The CDR3 is 13 amino acids. V was trimmed by 2 bases and J by 7 bases, leaving 13 bases between them. The germline gives CDR1 DFQATT, CDR2 SNEGSKA (reference sequence). CDR3 sequence reads: CSARTGVGYTQYF. The CDR3 region has the DNA TGCAGTGCTAGAACGGGAGTGGGGTATACGCAGTATTTT.

In its sample, this clonotype was seen many times. The V gene is TRBV6-5, the J gene TRBJ1-1; 7 bases align to TRBD1. After removal of 6 bases from V and 4 bases from J, the junction contained 8 bases not matched to a gene. The germline CDR1 and CDR2 sequences are MNHEY and SVGAGI. The CDR3 consists of 14 residues. The CDR3 DNA sequence: TGTGCCAGCAGGTCGACAGGGCTCGGCACTGAAGCTTTCTTT. It specifies CASRSTGLGTEAFF.

Comments on this clonotype: A single base separates this from a much larger clone, so it may be a read error. V usage is TRBV9 and J usage is TRBJ2-3; 9 nucleotides agree with TRBD1. This CDR3 is built from 15 residues. The V gene end was trimmed by 5 bases and the J gene end by 0 bases; junction bases not matched to a gene: 4. Germline V gene lookup returns CDR1 SGDLS and CDR2 YYNGEE. CDR3 loop: CASSGDRASTDTQYF. CDR3 nucleotide sequence: TGTGCCAGCAGTGGGGACAGGGCAAGCACAGATACGCAGTATTTT.

This clonotype was detected only a few times. The chain uses TRBV20-1 and TRBJ1-1; weak D call: TRBD1 (6 bases). The CDR3 length is 12 residues. The ends were cut back, 1 base at V and 4 bases at J, with 7 bases in the middle. Germline CDR1 DFQATT, CDR2 SNEGSKA (reference sequence). CDR3 in amino acids: CSARGGGTEAFF. DNA for the CDR3: TGCAGTGCTAGAGGAGGGGGCACTGAAGCTTTCTTT.

In its sample, this clonotype was seen a few times. The chain uses TRBV7-6 and TRBJ2-7; a possible D gene is TRBD2 (5 bases). CDR3 size: 13 residues. Germline V gene sequence: CDR1 SGHVS, CDR2 FNYEAQ. V was pared by 1 base and J by 7 bases, with 11 bases between. The CDR3 coding sequence is TGTGCCAGCAGCTTAGATGGAAGACTAGAGCAGTACTTC. The encoded protein is CASSLDGRLEQYF.